This entry lists 13 T cell receptor beta chains sequenced from one sample in a study of human T cells and chemical hapten exposure (dated by TCRdb to about 2021). The library was produced with RACE. The sequencer listed for this sample is NextSeq 500. TCRdb applied fastp at Q25 and MiXCR to the public reads, then kept only in-frame beta chains. All rows with the same CDR3 protein become a single entry with the most common DNA and genes. The sample table records 35,000 to 40,000 distinct CDR3 sequences; 9.5% to 15% of these occur just once. Around 2% of the sample is held by the ten biggest clonotypes. The time point label, as the study defines it: pre-sensitization, week 0. The meaning of the sample's treatment or condition label: therapeutic diphenylcyclopropenone sensitization with weekly scalp DPC. Total RNA was extracted from unfractionated whole blood collected in Tempus Blood RNA tubes. Sequencing was performed on whole blood, taken in connection with sensitization to the hapten diphenylcyclopropenone (DPC). The receptors originated from a woman between 35 and 50 years old with alopecia areata. Some clones in this sample may be carry-over from other donors' samples.

This clonotype was recorded a few times. V and J are TRBV9 and TRBJ2-3, with a tentative D call TRBD1 (6 bases). Germline-derived CDR1 and CDR2 are SGDLS and YYNGEE. This CDR3 is 15 amino acids long. Deletions cut 0 bases from V and 5 bases from J, with 13 bases between. The CDR3 loop reads CASSVASPTGDTQYF. CDR3 in DNA: TGTGCCAGCAGCGTAGCTTCACCGACAGGAGATACGCAGTATTTT.

This clonotype has just a few counts. The chain combines TRBV7-3 with TRBJ1-1, with D perhaps TRBD1 (6 bases). This CDR3 spans 13 amino acids. The V gene lost 4 bases and the J gene lost 6 bases, with 12 bases spanning the gap. In germline, CDR1 is SGHTA, CDR2 FQGTGA. Here the CDR3 reads CASSYSTGSEAFF. CDR3 bases: TGTGCCAGCAGCTACTCCACAGGGTCTGAAGCTTTCTTT.

This clonotype was recorded at least ten times. The rearrangement joins TRBV6-1 to TRBJ1-5; perhaps TRBD1 as D (5 bases). Trimming shortened V by 3 bases and J by 6 bases, and 12 bases separated the two germline ends. The CDR3 sequence is 14 residues long. CDR1 and CDR2 from the germline V gene are MNHNS and SASEGT. Here the CDR3 DNA reads TGTGCCAGCAGTGATGATGCAGGGTTTCAGCCCCAGCATTTT. It encodes CASSDDAGFQPQHF.

This clonotype was counted ten times or more. CDR3 sequence: CSVQGYDEQFF. CDR3 bases: TGCAGCGTGCAGGGGTACGATGAGCAGTTCTTC. The chain carries TRBV29-1 and TRBJ2-1; possible D gene TRBD1, 6 bases. The CDR3 totals 11 residues. V was shortened by 6 bases and J by 8 bases, with 11 bases between the two germline ends. In germline, CDR1 is SQVTM, CDR2 ANQGSEA.

This clonotype has a count of ten or more. The CDR3 is CASSERLAGEQYF. For the CDR3, the DNA is TGTGCCAGCAGTGAACGGTTAGCGGGCGAGCAGTACTTC. V is TRBV6-1 and J is TRBJ2-7; 7 nucleotides line up with TRBD2. Germline assignment: CDR1 MNHNS and CDR2 SASEGT. This CDR3 comprises 13 residues. J gave up 6 bases and V 2 bases, and 4 bases lay outside the gene matches.

This clonotype was seen many times. The rearrangement joins TRBV6-1 to TRBJ2-1, with 7 bases aligning to TRBD2. The ends lost 8 bases at V and 8 bases at J; junction bases unmatched: 15. Germline V gene sequence: CDR1 MNHNS, CDR2 SASEGT. The CDR3 is 15 residues long. For the CDR3, the DNA is TGTGCCAGCGGGGGTGGAGGCGGGAGCTGGGATGAGCAGTTCTTC. Translating gives CASGGGGGSWDEQFF.

This clonotype appeared many times. CDR3 sequence (DNA): TGTGCCAGCAGTTTGTCGGGACCAACCGCAACTAATGAAAAACTGTTTTTT. This sequence encodes CASSLSGPTATNEKLFF. This chain uses TRBV27 with TRBJ1-4; D may be TRBD1 (5 bases). Germline assignment: CDR1 MNHEY and CDR2 SMNVEV (reference sequence). The CDR3 contains 17 residues. V lost 3 bases, J lost 0 bases, and 14 bases lay in between.

The chain employs TRBV30 and TRBJ2-1, with TRBD2 matching 8 bases. V dropped 4 bases and J dropped 6; count of bases not matched to a gene: 8. This CDR3 region has 14 residues. Germline V lookup: CDR1 GTSNPN, CDR2 SVGIG (reference sequence). CDR3 nucleotides: TGTGCCTGGACGGGACTAGTCACCCCCAATGAGCAGTTCTTC. As protein: CAWTGLVTPNEQFF.

In this sample, this clonotype turned up many times. The chain employs TRBV21-1 and TRBJ2-1; the DNA was not compared with TRBD1, the D call given in the table. TRBV21-1 is a pseudogene segment. This CDR3 contains 12 residues. CDR3 amino acids: CAISGMGDEQFF. In DNA form, the CDR3 reads TGTGCCATCAGCGGTATGGGGGATGAGCAGTTCTTC.

This clonotype is medium-sized (0.01 to 0.1%) within its sample. The chain has TRBV29-1 and TRBJ2-1, with D possibly matching TRBD1 (5 bases). Trimming took 5 bases from V and 5 from J, leaving 10 bases between them. The CDR3 has 12 residues. Per the germline V gene, CDR1 is SQVTM and CDR2 is ANQGSEA. CDR3 region: CSVKTANNEQFF. CDR3 in DNA: TGCAGCGTTAAGACAGCGAACAATGAGCAGTTCTTC.

At least ten counts were recorded for this clonotype. The V and J genes are TRBV7-9 and TRBJ2-7; D is possibly TRBD2 (5 bases). V gave up 5 bases and J gave up 6 bases, with 17 bases separating them. This CDR3 is 14 amino acids long. CDR1 SEHNR and CDR2 FQNEAQ come from the germline V gene (reference sequence). The CDR3 region is CASSPEVRGFEQYF. In nucleotides, the CDR3 is TGTGCCAGCAGCCCAGAGGTCCGGGGATTCGAGCAGTACTTC.

V is TRBV3-1 and J is TRBJ2-5, with TRBD1 matching over 7 bases. The CDR3 is 16 residues long. In germline, CDR1 is LGHDT, CDR2 YNNKEL (reference sequence). J gave up 5 bases and V 2 bases, and 11 bases lay outside the gene matches. The CDR3 nucleotides read TGTGCCAGCAGCCAATCCCTGGGGACAGAAGGGGAGACCCAGTACTTC. It translates to CASSQSLGTEGETQYF.

Ten or more counts support this clonotype. Mismatch with germline at one junction end may stem from a read error. This rearrangement joins TRBV9 to TRBJ2-7; D gene ambiguous. Germline V gene data show CDR1 as SGDLS and CDR2 as YYNGEE. This CDR3 region has 9 residues. The CDR3 nucleotides are TGTGCCAGCAGCACACAAGACCCCTTC. As protein: CASSTQDPF. Based on the CDR3 plus reference TRBV9 and TRBJ2-7, the full variable domain is DSGVTQTPKHLITATGQRVTLRCSPRSGDLSVYWYQQSLDQGLQFLIQYYNGEERAKGNILERFSAQQFPDLHSELNLSSLELGDSALYFCASSTQDPFGPGTRLTVT.